The rows below give T cell receptor beta chains drawn from one sample of a study of blood T cell repertoires in COVID-19. This table comes from immunoSEQ multiplex PCR, and its TCRdb copy is limited to in-frame clones, with some not included. Of about 200,000 clones listed, roughly 80% were seen once; the top ten hold around 0.93%. The specimen was peripheral blood. These receptors were collected from a man aged 55-75 years with COVID-19, enrolled during active disease. CDR3s include the opening cysteine and the closing phenylalanine or tryptophan. The order of the fields is CDR3 protein, CDR3 DNA, clone size, D gene, V gene, J gene. D genes are given only for firm matches. Rows give clone size only sometimes, using once, few, many, or a class for an expanded clone.

CDR3: CASSSTGVGDTIYF
DNA: TGTGCCAGCTCGTCGACAGGGGTCGGCGACACCATATATTTT
size: -
D: TRBD1
V: TRBV18
J: TRBJ1-3

CDR3: CASRLLEFQYF
DNA: TGTGCCAGCAGACTTCTCGAGTTTCAGTACTTC
size: few
D: -
V: TRBV2
J: TRBJ2-4

CDR3: CASSWEAEAFF
DNA: TGTGCCAGCAGTTGGGAGGCTGAAGCTTTCTTT
size: -
D: -
V: TRBV6-6
J: TRBJ1-1

CDR3: CSARTGPGAKNIQYF
DNA: TGCAGCGCAAGAACAGGGCCAGGAGCCAAAAACATTCAGTACTTC
size: -
D: -
V: TRBV29-1
J: TRBJ2-4

CDR3: CASSDRGSTDTQYF
DNA: TGTGCCAGCAGTGACAGGGGATCCACAGATACGCAGTATTTT
size: -
D: -
V: TRBV6-1
J: TRBJ2-3

CDR3: CASSVGGTGGTNEQFF
DNA: TGTGCCAGCAGCGTAGGCGGGACAGGGGGTACGAATGAGCAGTTCTTC
size: -
D: TRBD1
V: TRBV9
J: TRBJ2-1

CDR3: CASSLDSAATLFF
DNA: TGTGCCAGCAGCTTAGATAGTGCGGCGACACTGTTTTTT
size: few
D: -
V: TRBV11-2
J: TRBJ1-4

CDR3: CASTLGAGDYGYTF
DNA: TGTGCCAGCACCCTAGGGGCAGGGGACTATGGCTACACCTTC
size: -
D: -
V: TRBV7-9
J: TRBJ1-2

CDR3: CATSGQGNQPQHF
DNA: TGTGCCACCAGTGGCCAGGGGAATCAGCCCCAGCATTTT
size: -
D: -
V: TRBV24-1
J: TRBJ1-5

CDR3: CAWSVIQIYGYTF
DNA: TGTGCCTGGAGTGTAATACAGATCTATGGCTACACCTTC
size: -
D: -
V: TRBV30
J: TRBJ1-2

CDR3: CASSLRQATNEKLFF
DNA: TGTGCCAGCAGCCTGCGACAGGCAACTAATGAAAAACTGTTTTTT
size: -
D: -
V: TRBV7-9
J: TRBJ1-4

CDR3: CASSQTRREGYETQYF
DNA: TGTGCCAGCAGCCAAACTAGGCGAGAGGGTTATGAGACCCAGTACTTC
size: -
D: -
V: TRBV27
J: TRBJ2-5

CDR3: CASSPRLTSGNTIYF
DNA: TGTGCCAGTAGTCCCCGGTTGACATCTGGAAACACCATATATTTT
size: -
D: -
V: TRBV19
J: TRBJ1-3

CDR3: CATSRDQFTQYF
DNA: TGTGCCACCAGCAGAGATCAGTTTACGCAGTATTTT
size: -
D: -
V: TRBV15
J: TRBJ2-3

CDR3: CASSRTGGAGIEAFF
DNA: TGTGCCAGCAGCCGAACAGGGGGCGCAGGGATTGAAGCTTTCTTT
size: few
D: TRBD1
V: TRBV3-1/TRBV3-2
J: TRBJ1-1

CDR3: CASSPPNFNYGYTF
DNA: TGTGCCAGCTCACCACCTAACTTTAACTATGGCTACACCTTC
size: -
D: -
V: TRBV18
J: TRBJ1-2

CDR3: CSVGLKVGEYGYTF
DNA: TGCAGCGTTGGCCTAAAGGTCGGGGAGTATGGCTACACCTTC
size: -
D: -
V: TRBV29-1
J: TRBJ1-2

CDR3: CASSENLAARLEQYF
DNA: TGTGCCAGCAGTGAAAATCTAGCGGCCCGTTTAGAGCAGTACTTC
size: once
D: TRBD2
V: TRBV6-1
J: TRBJ2-7

CDR3: CASSLVGDEQFF
DNA: TGCGCCAGCAGCTTGGTGGGCGATGAGCAGTTCTTC
size: -
D: -
V: TRBV5-1
J: TRBJ2-1

CDR3: CASSLKSRKVAGYSNQPQHF
DNA: TGCGCCAGCAGTCTCAAAAGTCGTAAGGTTGCAGGTTATAGCAATCAGCCCCAGCATTTT
size: -
D: -
V: TRBV23-1
J: TRBJ1-5

CDR3: CASSPRDGQYF
DNA: TGTGCCAGCTCCCCAAGAGATGGCCAGTACTTC
size: -
D: -
V: TRBV18
J: TRBJ2-5

CDR3: CASSLQAPRGRTDTQYF
DNA: TGTGCCAGCAGCCTCCAAGCCCCCCGGGGGAGAACAGATACGCAGTATTTT
size: -
D: -
V: TRBV7-3
J: TRBJ2-3

CDR3: CASSQAGRVTGETQYF
DNA: TGCGCCAGCAGCCAAGCGGGCAGGGTGACTGGGGAGACCCAGTACTTC
size: once
D: -
V: TRBV4-3
J: TRBJ2-5

CDR3: CASSYAQGSSPLHF
DNA: TGCGCCAGCAGCTATGCACAGGGGAGCTCACCCCTCCACTTT
size: -
D: TRBD1
V: TRBV5-1
J: TRBJ1-6

CDR3: CASSLFESAEAFF
DNA: TGTGCCAGCAGTTTATTTGAGAGCGCTGAAGCTTTCTTT
size: -
D: -
V: TRBV27
J: TRBJ1-1

CDR3: CASSQGTRASGANVLTF
DNA: TGTGCCAGCAGCCAAGGGACTCGGGCCTCTGGGGCCAACGTCCTGACTTTC
size: -
D: -
V: TRBV4-2
J: TRBJ2-6

CDR3: CASSAVSSGNTIYF
DNA: TGTGCCAGCAGCGCGGTTAGCTCTGGAAACACCATATATTTT
size: -
D: -
V: TRBV5-6
J: TRBJ1-3

CDR3: CASRGSQSYNTEAFF
DNA: TGTGCCAGTAGAGGGAGTCAGTCATACAACACTGAAGCTTTCTTT
size: -
D: -
V: TRBV19
J: TRBJ1-1

CDR3: CASAQKLAGGADTQYF
DNA: TGTGCCAGCGCCCAAAAACTAGCGGGAGGGGCGGATACGCAGTATTTT
size: -
D: TRBD2
V: TRBV25-1
J: TRBJ2-3

CDR3: CASSLDPGAEAFF
DNA: TGTGCCAGCAGTTTAGACCCAGGTGCTGAAGCTTTCTTT
size: -
D: -
V: TRBV28
J: TRBJ1-1

CDR3: CSVRVSGNTIYF
DNA: TGCAGCGTCAGGGTCTCTGGAAACACCATATATTTT
size: -
D: -
V: TRBV29-1
J: TRBJ1-3

CDR3: CASRPTGTGARGDTQYF
DNA: TGTGCCAGCAGGCCGACCGGGACAGGGGCCCGGGGAGATACGCAGTATTTT
size: -
D: TRBD1
V: TRBV7-8
J: TRBJ2-3

CDR3: CASSEQGATTDTQYF
DNA: TGTGCCAGCAGCGAACAGGGGGCTACCACAGATACGCAGTATTTT
size: -
D: TRBD1
V: TRBV7-9
J: TRBJ2-3

CDR3: CARRGSGANVLTF
DNA: TGTGCCCGGAGAGGATCTGGGGCCAACGTCCTGACTTTC
size: once
D: -
V: TRBV5-4
J: TRBJ2-6

CDR3: CASSHQQGGYGYTF
DNA: TGTGCCAGCAGCCATCAACAGGGGGGGTATGGCTACACCTTC
size: -
D: TRBD1
V: TRBV14
J: TRBJ1-2

CDR3: CAWNLLGTGGNTIYF
DNA: TGTGCCTGGAACCTACTGGGCACCGGAGGAAACACCATATATTTT
size: once
D: -
V: TRBV30
J: TRBJ1-3

CDR3: CASSPPGTGGEKLFF
DNA: TGTGCCAGCTCACCTCCCGGGACGGGAGGTGAAAAACTGTTTTTT
size: once
D: -
V: TRBV18
J: TRBJ1-4

CDR3: CASNRVGAKNIQYF
DNA: TGTGCCAGCAACAGGGTGGGAGCCAAAAACATTCAGTACTTC
size: -
D: -
V: TRBV6-6
J: TRBJ2-4

CDR3: CASSTTRTGGGTEAFF
DNA: TGTGCCAGCAGCACAACCAGGACAGGGGGCGGGACTGAAGCTTTCTTT
size: -
D: TRBD1
V: TRBV7-2
J: TRBJ1-1

CDR3: CASSQGSSYNEQFF
DNA: TGTGCCAGCAGCCAAGGGAGCTCCTACAATGAGCAGTTCTTC
size: -
D: -
V: TRBV9
J: TRBJ2-1

CDR3: CASRSTGGNYGYTF
DNA: TGTGCCAGCAGATCGACAGGGGGAAACTATGGCTACACCTTC
size: -
D: TRBD1
V: TRBV27
J: TRBJ1-2

CDR3: CASKRDSPRAFF
DNA: TGTGCCAGCAAACGGGACAGTCCTCGGGCTTTCTTT
size: -
D: TRBD1
V: TRBV6-5
J: TRBJ1-1

CDR3: CASSKEIRDSNEKLFF
DNA: TGCGCCAGCAGCAAGGAGATCCGGGACAGTAATGAAAAACTGTTTTTT
size: -
D: TRBD1
V: TRBV4-1
J: TRBJ1-4

CDR3: CASTRPGQETQYF
DNA: TGTGCCAGCACCCGACCGGGACAAGAGACCCAGTACTTC
size: -
D: -
V: TRBV25-1
J: TRBJ2-5

CDR3: CASSLTGTGIGAFF
DNA: TGTGCCAGCAGTCTTACCGGGACAGGGATTGGAGCTTTCTTT
size: -
D: TRBD1
V: TRBV6-4
J: TRBJ1-1

CDR3: CASSQATSGRRYEQYF
DNA: TGTGCCAGCAGCCAAGCAACTAGCGGGAGAAGGTACGAGCAGTACTTC
size: -
D: TRBD2
V: TRBV3-1/TRBV3-2
J: TRBJ2-7

CDR3: CASSLVSIETQYF
DNA: TGTGCCAGCAGCTTAGTTAGCATAGAGACCCAGTACTTC
size: -
D: -
V: TRBV7-9
J: TRBJ2-5

CDR3: CASSLAAAGGTEAFF
DNA: TGTGCCAGCAGCTTAGCGGCAGCAGGGGGCACTGAAGCTTTCTTT
size: -
D: TRBD1
V: TRBV7-2
J: TRBJ1-1

CDR3: CSVETAVSYEQYF
DNA: TGCAGCGTTGAAACCGCAGTGTCCTACGAGCAGTACTTC
size: -
D: -
V: TRBV29-1
J: TRBJ2-7

CDR3: CASSSTFTLALNTEAFF
DNA: TGTGCCAGCAGTTCGACTTTTACGCTTGCCCTGAACACTGAAGCTTTCTTT
size: -
D: -
V: TRBV27
J: TRBJ1-1